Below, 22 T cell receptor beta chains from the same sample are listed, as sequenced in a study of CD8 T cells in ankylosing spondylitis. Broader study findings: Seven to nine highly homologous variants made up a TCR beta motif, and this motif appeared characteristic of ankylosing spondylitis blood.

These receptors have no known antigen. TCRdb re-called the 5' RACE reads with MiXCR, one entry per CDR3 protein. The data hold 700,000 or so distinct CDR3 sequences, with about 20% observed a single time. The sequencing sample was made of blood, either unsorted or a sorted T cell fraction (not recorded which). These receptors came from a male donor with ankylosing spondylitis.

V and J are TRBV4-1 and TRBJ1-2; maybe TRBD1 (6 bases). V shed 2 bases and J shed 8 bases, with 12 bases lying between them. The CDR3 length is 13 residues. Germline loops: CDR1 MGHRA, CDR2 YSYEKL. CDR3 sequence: CASSQPWGGGYTF. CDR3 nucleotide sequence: TGCGCCAGCAGCCAACCCTGGGGGGGCGGCTACACCTTC.

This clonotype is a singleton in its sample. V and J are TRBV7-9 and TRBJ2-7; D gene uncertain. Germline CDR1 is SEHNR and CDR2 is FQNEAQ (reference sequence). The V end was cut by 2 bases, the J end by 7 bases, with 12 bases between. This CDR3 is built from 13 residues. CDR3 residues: CASSLHGFNEQYF. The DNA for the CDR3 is TGTGCCAGCAGCTTACATGGGTTCAATGAGCAGTACTTC.

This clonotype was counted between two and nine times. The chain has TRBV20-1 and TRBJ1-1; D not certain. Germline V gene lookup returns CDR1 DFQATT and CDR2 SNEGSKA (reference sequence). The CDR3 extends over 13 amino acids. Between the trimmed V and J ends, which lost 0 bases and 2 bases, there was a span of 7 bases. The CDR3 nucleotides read TGCAGTGCTAGAGATGGTGGAAACACTGAAGCTTTCTTT. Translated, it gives CSARDGGNTEAFF.

CDR3: CSVFDAGSYEQYF. The CDR3 region has the DNA TGCAGCGTTTTCGACGCGGGCTCCTACGAGCAGTACTTC. V and J are TRBV29-1 and TRBJ2-7; weak D call: TRBD2 (5 bases). With 5 bases removed from V and 0 bases from J, the gap between germline ends came to 11 bases. The CDR3 is made up of 13 amino acids. Germline assignment: CDR1 SQVTM and CDR2 ANQGSEA.

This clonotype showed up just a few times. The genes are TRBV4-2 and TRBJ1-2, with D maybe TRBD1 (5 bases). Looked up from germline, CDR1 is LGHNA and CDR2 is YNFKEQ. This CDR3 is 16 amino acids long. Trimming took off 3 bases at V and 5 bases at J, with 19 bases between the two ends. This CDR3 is CASSHRLQGRDYGYTF. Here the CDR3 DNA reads TGTGCCAGCAGCCATCGTCTCCAAGGCAGGGATTATGGCTACACCTTC.

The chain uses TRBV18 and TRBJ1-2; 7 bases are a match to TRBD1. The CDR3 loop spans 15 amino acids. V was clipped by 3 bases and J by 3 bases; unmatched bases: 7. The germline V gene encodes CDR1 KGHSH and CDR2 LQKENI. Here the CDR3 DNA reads TGTGCCAGCTCACCCAGGGGGGATCCCGACTATGGCTACACCTTC. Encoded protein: CASSPRGDPDYGYTF. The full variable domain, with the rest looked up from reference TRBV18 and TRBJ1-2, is NAGVMQNPRHLVRRRGQEARLRCSPMKGHSHVYWYRQLPEEGLKFMVYLQKENIIDESGMPKERFSAEFPKEGPSILRIQQVVRGDSAAYFCASSPRGDPDYGYTFGSGTRLTVV.

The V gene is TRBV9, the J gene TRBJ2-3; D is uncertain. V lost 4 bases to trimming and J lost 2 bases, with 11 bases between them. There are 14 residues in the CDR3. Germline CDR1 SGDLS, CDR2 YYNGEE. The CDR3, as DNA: TGTGCCAGCAGCCCACGACTCCTCACAGATACGCAGTATTTT. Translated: CASSPRLLTDTQYF.

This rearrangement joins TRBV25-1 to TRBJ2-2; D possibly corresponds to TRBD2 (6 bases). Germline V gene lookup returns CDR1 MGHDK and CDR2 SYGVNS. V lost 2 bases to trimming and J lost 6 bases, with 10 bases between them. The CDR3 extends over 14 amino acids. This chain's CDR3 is CASSEPGGPGELFF. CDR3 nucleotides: TGTGCCAGCAGTGAACCCGGGGGACCCGGGGAGCTGTTTTTT.

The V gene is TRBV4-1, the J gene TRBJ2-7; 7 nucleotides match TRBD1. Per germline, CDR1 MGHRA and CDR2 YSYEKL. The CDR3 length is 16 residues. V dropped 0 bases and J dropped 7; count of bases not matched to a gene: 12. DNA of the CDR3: TGCGCCAGCAGCCAAGATCCGGGACAGACCTACTTGGAGCAGTACTTC. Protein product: CASSQDPGQTYLEQYF.

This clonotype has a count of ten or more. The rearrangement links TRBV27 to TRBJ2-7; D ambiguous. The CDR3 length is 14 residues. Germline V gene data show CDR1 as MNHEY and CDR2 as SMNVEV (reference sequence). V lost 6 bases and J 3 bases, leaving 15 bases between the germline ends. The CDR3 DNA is TGTGCCAGCAGCCGCACCACGGGCATCTACGAGCAGTACTTC. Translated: CASSRTTGIYEQYF.

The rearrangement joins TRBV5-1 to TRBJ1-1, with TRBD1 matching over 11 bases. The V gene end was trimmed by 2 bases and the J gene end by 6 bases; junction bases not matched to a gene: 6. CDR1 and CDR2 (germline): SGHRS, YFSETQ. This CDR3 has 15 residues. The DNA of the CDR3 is TGCGCCAGCAGCTTCGGACAGGGGGCGAGCTCTGAAGCTTTCTTT. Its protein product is CASSFGQGASSEAFF.

The DNA for the CDR3 is TGTGCCAGCAGCTTAGATAGGTCTAGCGGGAAAAACATTCAGTACTTC. It is translated as CASSLDRSSGKNIQYF. The chain employs TRBV7-9 and TRBJ2-4; 8 nucleotides align to TRBD2. Trimming cost V 1 base and J 4 bases; bases outside gene matches: 6. Per germline, CDR1 SEHNR and CDR2 FQNEAQ (reference sequence). The length of the CDR3 is 16 residues.

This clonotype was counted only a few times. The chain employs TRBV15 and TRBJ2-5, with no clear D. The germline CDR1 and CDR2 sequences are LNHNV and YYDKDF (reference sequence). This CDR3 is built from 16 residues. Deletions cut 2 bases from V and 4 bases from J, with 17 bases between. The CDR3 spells CATSRLFPPNGETQYF. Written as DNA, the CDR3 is TGTGCCACCAGCAGATTATTTCCTCCAAATGGAGAGACCCAGTACTTC.

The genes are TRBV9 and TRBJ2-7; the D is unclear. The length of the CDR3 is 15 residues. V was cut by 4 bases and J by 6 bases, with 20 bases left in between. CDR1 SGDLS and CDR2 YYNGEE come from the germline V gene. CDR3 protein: CASSPPGERNPEQYF. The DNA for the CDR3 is TGTGCCAGCAGCCCCCCAGGAGAGCGAAACCCCGAGCAGTACTTC. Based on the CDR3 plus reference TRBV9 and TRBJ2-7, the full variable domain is DSGVTQTPKHLITATGQRVTLRCSPRSGDLSVYWYQQSLDQGLQFLIQYYNGEERAKGNILERFSAQQFPDLHSELNLSSLELGDSALYFCASSPPGERNPEQYFGPGTRLTVT.

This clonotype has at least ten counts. The CDR3 nucleotides are TGTGCCAGCAGACGCCAAAAGAATGAAAAACTGTTTTTT. Translation gives CASRRQKNEKLFF. The rearrangement links TRBV6-1 to TRBJ1-4, with unresolved D. V lost 6 bases to trimming and J lost 5 bases, with 10 bases between them. There are 13 residues in the CDR3. The germline V gene has CDR1 MNHNS and CDR2 SASEGT.

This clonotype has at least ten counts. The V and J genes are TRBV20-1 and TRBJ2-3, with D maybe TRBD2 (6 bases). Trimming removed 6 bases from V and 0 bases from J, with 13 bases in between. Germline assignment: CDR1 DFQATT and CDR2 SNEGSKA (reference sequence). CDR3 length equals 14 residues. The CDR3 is CSALSGSSTDTQYF. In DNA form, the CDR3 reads TGCAGTGCCCTTAGCGGATCTAGCACAGATACGCAGTATTTT.

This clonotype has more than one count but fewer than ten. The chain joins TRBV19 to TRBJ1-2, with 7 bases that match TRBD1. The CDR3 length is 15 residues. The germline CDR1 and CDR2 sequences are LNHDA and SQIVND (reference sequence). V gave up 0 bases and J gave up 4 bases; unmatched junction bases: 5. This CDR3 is CASSIDLGDSYGYTF. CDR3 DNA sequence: TGTGCCAGTAGTATAGATCTCGGGGACAGCTATGGCTACACCTTC.

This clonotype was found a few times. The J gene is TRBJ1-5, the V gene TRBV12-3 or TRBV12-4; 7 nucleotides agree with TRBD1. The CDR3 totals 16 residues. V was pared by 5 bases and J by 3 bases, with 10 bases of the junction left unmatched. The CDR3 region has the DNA TGTGCCAGCAGTAATCAGGGACAGACAGACAATCAGCCCCAGCATTTT. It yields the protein CASSNQGQTDNQPQHF.

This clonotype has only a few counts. The CDR3 region has the DNA TGTGCCAGCAGCCTACGGGGGGGGGATGCGCAGTATTTT. Translated, it gives CASSLRGGDAQYF. The rearrangement links TRBV3-1 to TRBJ2-3, with 8 bases that match TRBD2. Germline V CDR1 and CDR2: LGHDT, YNNKEL (reference sequence). This CDR3 region has 13 residues. V shed 4 bases and J 10 bases; nucleotides not matched to a gene: 7.

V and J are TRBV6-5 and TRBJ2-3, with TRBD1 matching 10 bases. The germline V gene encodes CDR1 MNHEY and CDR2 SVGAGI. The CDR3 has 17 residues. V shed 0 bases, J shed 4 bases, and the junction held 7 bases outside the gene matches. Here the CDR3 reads CASSYSGQGSWADTQYF. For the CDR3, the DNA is TGTGCCAGCAGTTACTCGGGACAGGGGTCTTGGGCAGATACGCAGTATTTT.

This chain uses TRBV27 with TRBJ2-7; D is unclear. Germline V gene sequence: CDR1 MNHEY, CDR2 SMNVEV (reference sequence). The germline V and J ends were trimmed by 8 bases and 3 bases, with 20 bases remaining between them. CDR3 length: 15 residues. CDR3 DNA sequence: TGTGCCAGCCGCTTTTTCGGCGGTGCCATCTACGAGCAGTACTTC. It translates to CASRFFGGAIYEQYF.

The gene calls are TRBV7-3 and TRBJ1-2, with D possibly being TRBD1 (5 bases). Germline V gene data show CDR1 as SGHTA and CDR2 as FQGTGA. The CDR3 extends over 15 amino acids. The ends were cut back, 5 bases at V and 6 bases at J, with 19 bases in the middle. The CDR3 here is CASSKMAGSLDGYTF. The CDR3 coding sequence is TGTGCCAGCAGCAAAATGGCAGGGTCCCTCGATGGCTACACCTTC. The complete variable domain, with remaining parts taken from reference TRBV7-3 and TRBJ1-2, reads GAGVSQTPSNKVTEKGKYVELRCDPISGHTALYWYRQSLGQGPEFLIYFQGTGAADDSGLPNDRFFAVRPEGSVSTLKIQRTERGDSAVYLCASSKMAGSLDGYTFGSGTRLTVV.